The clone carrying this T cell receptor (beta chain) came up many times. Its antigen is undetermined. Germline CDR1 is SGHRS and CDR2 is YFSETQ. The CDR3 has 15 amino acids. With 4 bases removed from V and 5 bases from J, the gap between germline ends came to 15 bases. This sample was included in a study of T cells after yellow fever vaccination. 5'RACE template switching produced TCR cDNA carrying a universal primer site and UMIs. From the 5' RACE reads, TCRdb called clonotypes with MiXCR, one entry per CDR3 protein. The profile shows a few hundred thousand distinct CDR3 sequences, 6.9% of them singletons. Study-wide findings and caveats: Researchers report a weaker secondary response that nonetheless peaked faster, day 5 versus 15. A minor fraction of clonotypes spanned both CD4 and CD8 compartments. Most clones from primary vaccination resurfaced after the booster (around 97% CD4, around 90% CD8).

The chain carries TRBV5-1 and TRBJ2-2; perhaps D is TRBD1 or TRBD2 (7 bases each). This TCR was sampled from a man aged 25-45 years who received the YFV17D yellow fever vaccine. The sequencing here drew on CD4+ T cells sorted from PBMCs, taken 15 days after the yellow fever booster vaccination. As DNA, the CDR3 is TGCGCCAGCAGCGCGACAGGGAGGGGGACCGGGGAGCTGTTTTTT. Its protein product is CASSATGRGTGELFF.